The 8 T cell receptor beta chains below were found in one sample sequenced in a study of blood T cell repertoires in COVID-19. Method: immunoSEQ multiplex PCR; TCRdb's copy keeps in-frame clones and lacks some. The table includes about 130,000 clones, 75% to 85% detected once. Sample: peripheral blood. These receptors were obtained from a man at least 80 years old with acute or convalescent COVID-19.

The chain joins TRBV27 to TRBJ2-1; D gene ambiguous. The CDR3 has 13 amino acids. Trimming pared 3 bases from V and 5 bases from J, leaving 8 bases between. Germline V gene lookup returns CDR1 MNHEY and CDR2 SMNVEV (reference sequence). CDR3 DNA sequence: TGTGCCAGCAGTTTTCGACTTGACAATGAGCAGTTCTTC. Protein: CASSFRLDNEQFF.

This clone was seen a single time. The chain employs TRBV5-6 and TRBJ1-6; 7 positions match TRBD1. V lost 2 bases, J lost 6 bases, and 5 bases stayed unmatched. The CDR3 has 15 residues. Germline CDR1 is SGHDT and CDR2 is YYEEEE. Here the CDR3 reads CASSLQGPINSPLHF. CDR3 DNA sequence: TGTGCCAGCAGCTTACAGGGGCCCATTAATTCACCCCTCCACTTT.

The CDR3 sequence is CASSYSSDSPLHF. The DNA of the CDR3 is TGTGCCAGCAGTTACTCTTCGGATTCACCCCTCCACTTT. The chain couples TRBV6-5 to TRBJ1-6; D uncertain. The CDR3 totals 13 residues. V was clipped by 0 bases and J by 8 bases, with 5 bases between them. Per germline, CDR1 MNHEY and CDR2 SVGAGI.

This chain links TRBV3-1 (or the pseudogene TRBV3-2) with TRBJ1-2; D possibly corresponds to TRBD1 (6 bases). Germline CDR1 reads LGHDT; CDR2 reads YNNKEL (reference sequence). This CDR3 is 14 amino acids long. The V and J ends lost 6 bases and 4 bases respectively, with 15 bases between them. The CDR3 loop reads CASRNRDTSYGYTF. The CDR3 DNA reads as TGTGCCAGCAGAAACCGGGACACCTCCTATGGCTACACCTTC.

This chain joins TRBV9 and TRBJ2-3; D call uncertain. V was pared by 1 base and J by 0 bases, with 12 bases between. This CDR3 has 16 residues. Germline V lookup: CDR1 SGDLS, CDR2 YYNGEE. This chain's CDR3 is CASSVPLLGSTDTQYF. CDR3 DNA: TGTGCCAGCAGCGTACCCCTCCTCGGGAGCACAGATACGCAGTATTTT.

The chain is built from TRBV7-2 and TRBJ2-1, with 11 nucleotides matching TRBD2. The V segment lost 4 bases and the J segment 5 bases; nucleotides outside the gene matches: 7. The CDR3 is 16 residues long. The V gene's germline CDR1 is SGHTA and CDR2 FQGNSA. CDR3 sequence: CASSSNPSGGHNEQFF. CDR3 bases: TGTGCCAGCAGCTCCAACCCTAGCGGGGGGCACAATGAGCAGTTCTTC.

The chain has TRBV29-1 and TRBJ2-1, with D maybe TRBD2 (5 bases). Trimming removed 3 bases from V and 5 bases from J, with 11 bases in between. CDR1 and CDR2 (germline): SQVTM, ANQGSEA. The CDR3 has 13 residues. In DNA, the CDR3 is TGCAGCGTTGACGCGGGCACAAACAATGAGCAGTTCTTC. Protein sequence: CSVDAGTNNEQFF.

The V gene is TRBV9, the J gene TRBJ2-2; TRBD2 is a possible D gene (5 bases). The CDR3 has 16 residues. Per the germline V gene, CDR1 is SGDLS and CDR2 is YYNGEE. Trimming shortened V by 4 bases and J by 1 base, and 14 bases separated the two germline ends. This CDR3 reads CASSTRGSMNTGELFF. The CDR3 region has the DNA TGTGCCAGCAGCACCCGGGGATCGATGAACACCGGGGAGCTGTTTTTT. Full variable domain (remainder filled in from reference TRBV9 and TRBJ2-2): DSGVTQTPKHLITATGQRVTLRCSPRSGDLSVYWYQQSLDQGLQFLIQYYNGEERAKGNILERFSAQQFPDLHSELNLSSLELGDSALYFCASSTRGSMNTGELFFGEGSRLTVL.